This T cell receptor (beta chain) derives from a study of T-cell reconstitution after alpha-beta-depleted transplantation in children. Study conclusions and caveats: T-cell numbers and diversity one year post-transplant derived largely from freshly generated T cells. By about two months after transplant, alpha-beta T cells reportedly arose from several hundred graft clones that had expanded. Surviving thymic progenitors and recipient T cells were the source of high TCRbeta diversity at day 60 in some patients.

For TCRbeta, the library was prepared with unique molecular identifiers. MiXCR, applied by TCRdb to the PCR reads, yields one record per CDR3 protein. The sample holds roughly 100,000 distinct CDR3 sequences; approximately 6% are singletons and the top ten take 5.5% to 7%. This clonotype was counted at least ten times. What it recognizes is unknown. The material was PBMCs, mostly from graft donor cells, obtained 60 days after TCRalphabeta/CD19-depleted stem cell transplant. The sequence was obtained from a female patient between 2 and 15 years old who had a stem cell transplant for Fanconi anemia, so the T cells may come from the graft donor.

The CDR3 DNA follows: TGCGCCAGCAGCCAAGACCCCCCAGGGGCGGGGGCCAAAAACATTCAGTACTTC. Protein: CASSQDPPGAGAKNIQYF. The chain has TRBV4-1 and TRBJ2-4; D might be TRBD1 or TRBD2, each matching 6 bases. Trimming left V 0 bases short and J 1 base short, with 16 bases between. The germline CDR1 and CDR2 sequences are MGHRA and YSYEKL. This CDR3 has 18 amino acids.